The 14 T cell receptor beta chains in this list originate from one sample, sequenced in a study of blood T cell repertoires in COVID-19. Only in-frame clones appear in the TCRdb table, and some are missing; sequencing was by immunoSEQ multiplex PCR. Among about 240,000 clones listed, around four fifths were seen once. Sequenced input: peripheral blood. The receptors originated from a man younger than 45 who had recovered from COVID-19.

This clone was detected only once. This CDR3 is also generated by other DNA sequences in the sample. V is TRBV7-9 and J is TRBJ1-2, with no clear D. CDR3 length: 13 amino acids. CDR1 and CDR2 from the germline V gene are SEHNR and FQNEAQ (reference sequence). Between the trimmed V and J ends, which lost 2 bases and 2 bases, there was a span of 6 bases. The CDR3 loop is CASSLPGNYGYTF. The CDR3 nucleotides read TGTGCCAGCAGCTTACCAGGAAACTATGGCTACACCTTC. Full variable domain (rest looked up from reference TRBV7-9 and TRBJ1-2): DTGVSQNPRHKITKRGQNVTFRCDPISEHNRLYWYRQTLGQGPEFLTYFQNEAQLEKSRLLSDRFSAERPKGSFSTLEIQRTEQGDSAMYLCASSLPGNYGYTFGSGTRLTVV.

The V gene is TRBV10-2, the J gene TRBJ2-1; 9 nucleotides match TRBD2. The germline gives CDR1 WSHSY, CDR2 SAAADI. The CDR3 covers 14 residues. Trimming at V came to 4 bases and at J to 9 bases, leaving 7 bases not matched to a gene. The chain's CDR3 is CASSGPRGGLEQFF. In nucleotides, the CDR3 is TGCGCCAGCAGTGGACCGCGGGGGGGGCTTGAGCAGTTCTTC.

CDR3 coding DNA: TGCGCCAGCAGCCCAGGACAGCCGCCGGAGGCTTTCTTT. This gives the protein CASSPGQPPEAFF. This chain joins TRBV5-1 and TRBJ1-1, with a tentative D call TRBD1 (6 bases). The CDR3 has 13 amino acids. Per the germline V gene, CDR1 is SGHRS and CDR2 is YFSETQ. V lost 4 bases to trimming and J lost 11 bases, with 18 bases between them.

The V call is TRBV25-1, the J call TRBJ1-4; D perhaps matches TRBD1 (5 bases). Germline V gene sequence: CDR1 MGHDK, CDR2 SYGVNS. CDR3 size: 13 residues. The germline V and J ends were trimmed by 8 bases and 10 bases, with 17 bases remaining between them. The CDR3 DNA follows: TGTGCCAGCTCCGAGTCGGGGGATGGAAAACTGTTTTTT. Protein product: CASSESGDGKLFF.

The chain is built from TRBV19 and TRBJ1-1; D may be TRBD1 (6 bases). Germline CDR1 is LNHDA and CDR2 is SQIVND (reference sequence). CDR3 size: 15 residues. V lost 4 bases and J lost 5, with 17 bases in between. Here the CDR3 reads CASSTPPGGATEAFF. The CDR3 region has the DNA TGTGCCAGTAGTACCCCGCCGGGGGGCGCGACTGAAGCTTTCTTT.

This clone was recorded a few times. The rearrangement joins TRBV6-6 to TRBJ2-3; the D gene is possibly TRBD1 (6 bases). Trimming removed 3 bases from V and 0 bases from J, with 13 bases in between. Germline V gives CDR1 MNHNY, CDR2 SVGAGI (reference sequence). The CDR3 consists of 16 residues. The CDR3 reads CASSYQGNPSTDTQYF. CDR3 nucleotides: TGTGCCAGCAGTTATCAGGGGAATCCTAGCACAGATACGCAGTATTTT.

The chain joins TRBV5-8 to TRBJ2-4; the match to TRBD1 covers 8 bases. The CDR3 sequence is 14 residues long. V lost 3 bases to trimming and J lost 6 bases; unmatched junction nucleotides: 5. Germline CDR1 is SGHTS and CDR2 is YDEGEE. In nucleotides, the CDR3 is TGTGCCAGCAGCTCACCAGGGGGCCGAAACATTCAGTACTTC. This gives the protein CASSSPGGRNIQYF.

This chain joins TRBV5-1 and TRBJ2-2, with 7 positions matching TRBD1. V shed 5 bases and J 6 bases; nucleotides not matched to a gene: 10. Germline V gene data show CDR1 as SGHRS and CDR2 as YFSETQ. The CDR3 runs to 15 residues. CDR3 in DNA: TGCGCCAGCAGTCCGTTCGGGCAGGGGGCCGGGGAGCTGTTTTTT. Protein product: CASSPFGQGAGELFF.

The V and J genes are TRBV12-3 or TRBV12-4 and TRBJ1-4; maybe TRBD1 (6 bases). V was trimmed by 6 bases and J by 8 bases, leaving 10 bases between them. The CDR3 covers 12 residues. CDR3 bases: TGTGCCAGCAGCGACAGGCGGGAAAAACTGTTTTTT. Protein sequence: CASSDRREKLFF.

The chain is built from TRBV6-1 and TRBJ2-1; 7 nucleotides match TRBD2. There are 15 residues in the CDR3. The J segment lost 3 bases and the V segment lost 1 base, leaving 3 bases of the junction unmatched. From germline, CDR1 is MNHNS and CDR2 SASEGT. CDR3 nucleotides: TGTGCCAGCAGTGAAGGGCTAGCGGTCTACAATGAGCAGTTCTTC. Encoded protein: CASSEGLAVYNEQFF.

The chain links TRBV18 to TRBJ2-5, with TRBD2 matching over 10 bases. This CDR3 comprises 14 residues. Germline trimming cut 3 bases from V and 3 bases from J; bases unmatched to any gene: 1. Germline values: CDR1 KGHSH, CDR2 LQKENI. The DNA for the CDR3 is TGTGCCAGCTCACCGGGACTAGCGAAAGAGACCCAGTACTTC. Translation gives CASSPGLAKETQYF. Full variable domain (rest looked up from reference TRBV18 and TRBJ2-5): NAGVMQNPRHLVRRRGQEARLRCSPMKGHSHVYWYRQLPEEGLKFMVYLQKENIIDESGMPKERFSAEFPKEGPSILRIQQVVRGDSAAYFCASSPGLAKETQYFGPGTRLLVL.

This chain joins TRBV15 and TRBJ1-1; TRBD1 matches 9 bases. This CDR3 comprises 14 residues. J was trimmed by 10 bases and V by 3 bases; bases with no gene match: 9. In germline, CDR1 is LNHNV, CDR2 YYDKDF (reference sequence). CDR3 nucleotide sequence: TGTGCCACCAGCAGGGACAGGGGTGTAGGCTTAGCTTTCTTT. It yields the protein CATSRDRGVGLAFF.

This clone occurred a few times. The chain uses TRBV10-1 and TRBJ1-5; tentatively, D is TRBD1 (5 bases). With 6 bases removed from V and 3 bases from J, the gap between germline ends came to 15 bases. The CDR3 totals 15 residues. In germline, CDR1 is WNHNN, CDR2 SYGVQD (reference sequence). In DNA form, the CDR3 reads TGCGCCAGCAGGGGGGGGAGGGACGCCAATCAGCCCCAGCATTTT. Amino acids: CASRGGRDANQPQHF.

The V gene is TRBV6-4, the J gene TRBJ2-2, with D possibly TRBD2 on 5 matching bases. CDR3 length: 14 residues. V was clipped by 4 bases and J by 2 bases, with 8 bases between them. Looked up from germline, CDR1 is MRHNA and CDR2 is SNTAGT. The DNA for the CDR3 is TGTGCCAGCAGTGCATCTAGCAACACCGGGGAGCTGTTTTTT. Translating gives CASSASSNTGELFF.